This TCR beta chain was retrieved from a study of Graves' ophthalmopathy and Graves' hyperthyroidism. Over 18 months of follow-up, stable hyperthyroidism required that no ophthalmopathy appear. The authors used Ficoll-Paque density gradient centrifugation to separate PBMCs. The input was around 9 ml of fresh peripheral blood. J lost 5 bases, V lost 3 bases, and 4 bases had no gene match. Germline loops: CDR1 SGHAT, CDR2 FQNNGV. The CDR3 consists of 15 residues. Overall study findings and caveats: The model achieved over 60% sensitivity and less than 85% specificity for ophthalmopathy progression.

This clonotype was detected a few times. Its target is not known. RNA transcripts provided the template for amplifying TCR beta CDR3 regions. The first round was an RT-PCR with HTBI primers, and the second round was a multiplex PCR. TCRdb used MiXCR to reprocess the multiplex PCR reads, holding one entry per CDR3 protein. The data contain 300,000 to 400,000 distinct CDR3 sequences, roughly 17% of them singletons. Sequenced: peripheral blood. This receptor was identified in an adult woman with stable Graves' hyperthyroidism. V and J are TRBV11-2 and TRBJ2-2; 9 nucleotides align to TRBD2. This CDR3 reads CASSFIAGVTGELFF. The CDR3 DNA sequence: TGTGCCAGCAGCTTTATAGCGGGAGTTACCGGGGAGCTGTTTTTT.